This T cell receptor (beta chain) appears in the sequencing data of a study of blood T cell repertoires in COVID-19 (dated by TCRdb to between 2020 and 2021). For the wider study: Collaborator samples came from the United States, Italy and Spain and covered acute and convalescent phases of COVID-19. The prospective study material was composed of cDNA or gDNA derived from T cells, B-cell-depleted T cells, or PBMCs. Deeply sampled blood TCRbeta repertoires from subjects exposed to, actively infected with, or recovered from COVID-19 were included in the dataset. The repertoires were released in a freely available public database intended as a resource for research on the immune response to SARS-CoV-2. The samples were drawn from the first 160 participants of the ongoing ImmuneRACE study and from 1,254 subjects provided by 6 global collaborators. Nearly every sample came with metadata listing a de-identified subject ID, COVID-19 status, age in years and sex. Where available, HLA class I and class II types were taken from metadata supplied by the sample provider and were not determined by assay-based typing. What the research found in general, with its limitations: The quantity of clinical and demographic metadata differed by source and by participant and was supplied without curation.

TCRbeta CDR3 regions were amplified from genomic DNA using the immunoSEQ Assay, a bias-controlled multiplex PCR. In the paper's pipeline: Nucleated cell counts per sample were estimated from amplification of reference gene primers within the assay. To quantify the absolute abundance of each unique TCRbeta CDR3 rearrangement, sequence reads were collapsed and filtered. For each sample, productive Simpson clonality was calculated as the square root of Simpson's diversity index across productive rearrangements. The source is immuneACCESS, and TCRdb retained only in-frame sequences with V and J called. Part of the clones is not carried over; for the studies checked, unresolved V genes explain less than half of this, and the remainder is unexplained. The D gene and trimming were derived from the DNA, and the V and J assignments and clone size from that table. This sample holds about 210,000 clones; 85% were observed only once. The ten top clones hold around 20% of the sample.

A word on this clone: It has no known antigen specificity. Base qualities are not recorded, but no much larger clone differs from it by a single base.

Enrolling through a virtual design, the prospective study's participants ranged in age from roughly 18 to 90 years and lived across some 22 United States geographic areas. In the prospective study, participants were assigned to cohorts based on the clinical history participants reported in a screening survey and a study questionnaire. Recovered participants in ImmuneRACE Cohort 3 were defined as having two consecutive negative NP/OP PCR tests, clearance from a healthcare professional, or resolution of symptoms. In the prospective study, mobile phlebotomists collected whole blood, serum and a nasopharyngeal or oropharyngeal swab from each participant. Additional blood draws and questionnaires over an approximately 2-month period could optionally be provided by prospective study participants. Before DNA extraction, prospective study blood samples were shipped either frozen or at room temperature.

Sequencing was done on a sample of PBMCs or T cells enriched from blood (not recorded which). The TCR originated in a man aged 40-55 years who had recovered from COVID-19.

The CDR3 protein sequence reads: CAGTLGLHSTDTQYF. The sequenced DNA: TGTGCCGGGACCCTGGGACTTCATAGCACAGATACGCAGTATTTT. Recombination joined TRBV6-5 with TRBJ2-3; the D gene is perhaps TRBD2, on 6 matching bases. The CDR3 covers 15 residues, taking in both the cysteine and the phenylalanine. Only the CDR3 DNA is retained, 45 bases long and in frame from the first base. CDR1 and CDR2 are read off the germline V gene as MNHEY and SVGAGI. The V and J ends are trimmed by 11 bases and 0 bases, leaving 18 bases between them.